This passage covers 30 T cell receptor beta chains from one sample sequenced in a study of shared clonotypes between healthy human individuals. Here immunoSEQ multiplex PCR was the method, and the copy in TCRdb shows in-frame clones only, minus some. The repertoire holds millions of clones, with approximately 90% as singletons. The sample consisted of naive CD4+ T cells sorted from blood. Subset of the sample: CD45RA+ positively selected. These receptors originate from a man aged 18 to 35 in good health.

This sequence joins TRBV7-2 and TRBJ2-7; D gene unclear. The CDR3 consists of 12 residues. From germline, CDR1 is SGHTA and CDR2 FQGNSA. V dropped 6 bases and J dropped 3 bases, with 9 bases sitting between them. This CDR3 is CASSENYYEQYF. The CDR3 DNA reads TGTGCCAGCAGTGAGAACTACTACGAGCAGTACTTC. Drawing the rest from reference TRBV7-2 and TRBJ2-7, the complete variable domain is GAGVSQSPSNKVTEKGKDVELRCDPISGHTALYWYRQSLGQGLEFLIYFQGNSAPDKSGLPSDRFSAERTGGSVSTLTIQRTQQEDSAVYLCASSENYYEQYFGPGTRLTVT.

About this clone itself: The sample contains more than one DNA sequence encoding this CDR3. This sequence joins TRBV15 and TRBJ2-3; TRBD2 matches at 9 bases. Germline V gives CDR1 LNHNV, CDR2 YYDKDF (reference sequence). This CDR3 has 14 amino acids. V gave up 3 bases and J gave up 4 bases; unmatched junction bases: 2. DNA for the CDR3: TGTGCCACCAGCAGGGGACTAGCCCCAGATACGCAGTATTTT. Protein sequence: CATSRGLAPDTQYF.

The CDR3 DNA sequence: TGTGCCTGGAGTTTGGAGGCGAGCTCCTATAATTCACCCCTCCACTTT. Residues: CAWSLEASSYNSPLHF. J is TRBJ1-6 and V is TRBV30; unclear D gene. Germline V gene data show CDR1 as GTSNPN and CDR2 as SVGIG (reference sequence). The CDR3 loop spans 16 amino acids. V was pared by 2 bases and J by 0 bases, with 11 bases between.

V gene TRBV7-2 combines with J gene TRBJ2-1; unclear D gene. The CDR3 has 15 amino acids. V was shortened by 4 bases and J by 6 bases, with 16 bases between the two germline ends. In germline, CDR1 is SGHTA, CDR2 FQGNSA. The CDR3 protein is CASSSQPLKVNEQFF. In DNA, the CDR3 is TGTGCCAGCAGCTCCCAACCCCTGAAGGTCAATGAGCAGTTCTTC.

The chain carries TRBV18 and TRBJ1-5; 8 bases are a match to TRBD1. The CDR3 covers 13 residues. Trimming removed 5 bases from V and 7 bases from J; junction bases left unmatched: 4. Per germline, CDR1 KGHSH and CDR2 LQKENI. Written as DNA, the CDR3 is TGTGCCAGCTCAGAGACAGGGGTGCAGCCCCAGCATTTT. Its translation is CASSETGVQPQHF.

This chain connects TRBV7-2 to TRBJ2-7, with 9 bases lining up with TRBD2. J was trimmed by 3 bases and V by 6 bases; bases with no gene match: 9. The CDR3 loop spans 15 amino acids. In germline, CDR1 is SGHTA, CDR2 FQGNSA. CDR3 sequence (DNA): TGTGCCAGCAGACAGGCTCTAGCGGGAAACTACGAGCAGTACTTC. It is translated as CASRQALAGNYEQYF.

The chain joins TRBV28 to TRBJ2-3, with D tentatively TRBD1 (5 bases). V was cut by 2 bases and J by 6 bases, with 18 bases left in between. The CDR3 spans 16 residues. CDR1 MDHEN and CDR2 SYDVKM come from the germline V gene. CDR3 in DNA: TGTGCCAGCAGTTTAAAGACAGTCCTCTCTAAGGATACGCAGTATTTT. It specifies CASSLKTVLSKDTQYF.

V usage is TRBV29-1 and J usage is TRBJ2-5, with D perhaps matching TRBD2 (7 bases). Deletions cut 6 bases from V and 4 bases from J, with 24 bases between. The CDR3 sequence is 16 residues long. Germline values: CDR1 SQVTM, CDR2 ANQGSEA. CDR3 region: CSVAPLGAGVVETQYF. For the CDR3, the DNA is TGCAGCGTGGCTCCCCTGGGGGCGGGAGTTGTAGAGACCCAGTACTTC.

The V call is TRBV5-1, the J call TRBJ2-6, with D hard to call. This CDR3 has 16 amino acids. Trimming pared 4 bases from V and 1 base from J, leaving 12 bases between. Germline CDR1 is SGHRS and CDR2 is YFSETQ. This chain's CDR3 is CASSTTPASGANVLTF. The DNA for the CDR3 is TGCGCCAGCAGCACGACTCCCGCATCTGGGGCCAACGTCCTGACTTTC.

The CDR3 DNA follows: TGCGCCAGCAGCTTGGTACAGGCCGCGGGGTACACCTTC. Amino acids: CASSLVQAAGYTF. The chain combines TRBV5-1 with TRBJ1-2; D is possibly TRBD1 (5 bases). CDR1 is SGHRS, CDR2 YFSETQ, per germline. The CDR3 covers 13 residues. The V end lost 0 bases, the J end lost 11 bases, and 14 bases lay between the germline ends. The whole variable domain, filled in from reference TRBV5-1 and TRBJ1-2, reads KAGVTQTPRYLIKTRGQQVTLSCSPISGHRSVSWYQQTPGQGLQFLFEYFSETQRNKGNFPGRFSGRQFSNSRSEMNVSTLELGDSALYLCASSLVQAAGYTFGSGTRLTVV.

CDR3 protein: CSAIVPGHPNSGANVLTF. In DNA, the CDR3 is TGCAGCGCCATAGTTCCGGGACACCCAAACTCTGGGGCCAACGTCCTGACTTTC. The chain links TRBV29-1 to TRBJ2-6, with D perhaps matching TRBD1 (6 bases). The CDR3 has 18 amino acids. The V end was cut by 7 bases, the J end by 0 bases, with 22 bases between. Germline assignment: CDR1 SQVTM and CDR2 ANQGSEA.

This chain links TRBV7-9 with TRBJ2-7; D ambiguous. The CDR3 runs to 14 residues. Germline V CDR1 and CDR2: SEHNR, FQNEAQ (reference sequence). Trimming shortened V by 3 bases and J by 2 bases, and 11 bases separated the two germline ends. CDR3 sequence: CASSFSRPPYEQYF. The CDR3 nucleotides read TGTGCCAGCAGCTTTTCTAGGCCTCCCTACGAGCAGTACTTC.

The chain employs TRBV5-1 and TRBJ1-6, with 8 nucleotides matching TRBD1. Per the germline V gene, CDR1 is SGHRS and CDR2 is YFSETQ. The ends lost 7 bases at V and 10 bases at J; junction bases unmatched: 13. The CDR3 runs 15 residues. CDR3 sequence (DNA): TGCGCCAGCTGTCGCGATGACAGGGGACGGTCACCCCTCCACTTT. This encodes CASCRDDRGRSPLHF.

CDR3 DNA sequence: TGTGCCAGCTCACCACCTATGTCTAGCGGGGGCTCTGAGCAGTACTTC. Translated, it gives CASSPPMSSGGSEQYF. The V and J genes are TRBV18 and TRBJ2-7, with 10 bases aligning to TRBD2. V trimming: 0 bases; J trimming: 7 bases; junction bases outside the gene matches: 9. Germline-derived CDR1 and CDR2 are KGHSH and LQKENI. This CDR3 spans 16 amino acids. Drawing the rest from reference TRBV18 and TRBJ2-7, the complete variable domain is NAGVMQNPRHLVRRRGQEARLRCSPMKGHSHVYWYRQLPEEGLKFMVYLQKENIIDESGMPKERFSAEFPKEGPSILRIQQVVRGDSAAYFCASSPPMSSGGSEQYFGPGTRLTVT.

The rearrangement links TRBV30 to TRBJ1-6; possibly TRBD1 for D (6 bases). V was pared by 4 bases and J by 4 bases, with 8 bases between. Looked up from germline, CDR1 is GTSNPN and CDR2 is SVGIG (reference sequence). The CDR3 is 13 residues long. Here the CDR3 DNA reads TGTGCCTGGACGGGACAATATAATTCACCCCTCCACTTT. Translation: CAWTGQYNSPLHF. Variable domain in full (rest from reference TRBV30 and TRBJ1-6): SQTIHQWPATLVQPVGSPLSLECTVEGTSNPNLYWYRQAAGRGLQLLFYSVGIGQISSEVPQNLSASRPQDRQFILSSKKLLLSDSGFYLCAWTGQYNSPLHFGNGTRLTVT.

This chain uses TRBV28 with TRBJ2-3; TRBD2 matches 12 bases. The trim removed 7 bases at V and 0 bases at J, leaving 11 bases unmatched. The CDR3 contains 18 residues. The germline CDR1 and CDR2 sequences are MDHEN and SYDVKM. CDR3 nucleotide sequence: TGTGCCAGCACCTCACCGGGACTAGCGGGTCTTAGCACAGATACGCAGTATTTT. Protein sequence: CASTSPGLAGLSTDTQYF.

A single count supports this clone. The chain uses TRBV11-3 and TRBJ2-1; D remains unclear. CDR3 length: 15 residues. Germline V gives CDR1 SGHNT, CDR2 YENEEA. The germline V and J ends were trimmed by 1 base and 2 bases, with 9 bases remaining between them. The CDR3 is CASSLGRGAYNEQFF. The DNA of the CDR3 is TGTGCCAGCAGCTTAGGTCGTGGAGCCTACAATGAGCAGTTCTTC.

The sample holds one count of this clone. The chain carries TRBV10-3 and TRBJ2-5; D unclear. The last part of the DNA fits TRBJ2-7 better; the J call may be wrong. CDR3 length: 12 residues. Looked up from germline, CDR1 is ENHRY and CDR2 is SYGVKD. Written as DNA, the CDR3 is TGTGCCATCAGTGAACAGAGTTACGAGCAGTACTTC. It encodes CAISEQSYEQYF.

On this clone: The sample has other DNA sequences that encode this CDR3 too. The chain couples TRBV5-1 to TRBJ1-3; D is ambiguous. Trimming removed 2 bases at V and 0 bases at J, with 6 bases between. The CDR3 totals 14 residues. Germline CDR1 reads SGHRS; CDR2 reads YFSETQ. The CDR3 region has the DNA TGCGCCAGCAGCTTCGATTCCTCTGGAAACACCATATATTTT. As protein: CASSFDSSGNTIYF.

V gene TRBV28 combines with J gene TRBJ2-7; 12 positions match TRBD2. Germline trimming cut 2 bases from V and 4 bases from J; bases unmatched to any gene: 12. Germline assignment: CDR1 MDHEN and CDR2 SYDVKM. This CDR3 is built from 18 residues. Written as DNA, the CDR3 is TGTGCCAGCAGTTTAAGTCTGGGGCTAGCGGGAGGGCCTTACGAGCAGTACTTC. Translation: CASSLSLGLAGGPYEQYF.

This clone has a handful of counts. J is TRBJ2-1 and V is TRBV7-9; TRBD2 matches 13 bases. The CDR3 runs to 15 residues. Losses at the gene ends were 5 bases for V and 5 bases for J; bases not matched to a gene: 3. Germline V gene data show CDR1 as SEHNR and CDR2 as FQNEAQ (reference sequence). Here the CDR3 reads CASSGGLAGNNEQFF. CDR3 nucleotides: TGTGCCAGCAGCGGGGGACTAGCGGGAAACAATGAGCAGTTCTTC.

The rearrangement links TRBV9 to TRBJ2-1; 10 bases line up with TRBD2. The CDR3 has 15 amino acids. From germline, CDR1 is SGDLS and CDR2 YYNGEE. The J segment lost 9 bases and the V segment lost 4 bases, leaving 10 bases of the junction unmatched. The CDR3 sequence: CASSPPGTSVGEQFF. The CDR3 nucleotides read TGTGCCAGCAGCCCACCCGGGACTAGCGTTGGTGAGCAGTTCTTC.

For the CDR3, the DNA is TGTGCCAGCAGACAGACAGGGAGTCCTGAAGCTTTCTTT. This sequence encodes CASRQTGSPEAFF. This chain uses TRBV7-2 with TRBJ1-1, with 7 bases that match TRBD1. V shed 6 bases and J 6 bases; nucleotides not matched to a gene: 7. The CDR3 sequence is 13 residues long. Germline CDR1 is SGHTA and CDR2 is FQGNSA.

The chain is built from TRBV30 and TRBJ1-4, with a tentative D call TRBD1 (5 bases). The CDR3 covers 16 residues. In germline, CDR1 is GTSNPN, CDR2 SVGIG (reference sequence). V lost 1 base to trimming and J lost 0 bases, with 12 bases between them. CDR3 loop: CAWSGQPVATNEKLFF. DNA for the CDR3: TGTGCCTGGAGTGGACAGCCCGTTGCAACTAATGAAAAACTGTTTTTT.

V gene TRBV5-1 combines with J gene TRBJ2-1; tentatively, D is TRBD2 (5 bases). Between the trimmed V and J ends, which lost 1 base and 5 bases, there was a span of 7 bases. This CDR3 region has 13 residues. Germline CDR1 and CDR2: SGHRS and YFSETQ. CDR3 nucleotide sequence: TGCGCCAGCAGCTTGATAGCGAACAATGAGCAGTTCTTC. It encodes CASSLIANNEQFF.

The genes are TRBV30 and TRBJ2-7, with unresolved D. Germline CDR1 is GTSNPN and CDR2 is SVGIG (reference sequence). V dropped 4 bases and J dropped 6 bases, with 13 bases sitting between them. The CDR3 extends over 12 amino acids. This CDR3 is CAWTVGGGEQYF. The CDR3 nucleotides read TGTGCCTGGACAGTGGGCGGTGGCGAGCAGTACTTC. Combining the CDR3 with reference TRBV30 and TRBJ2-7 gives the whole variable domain SQTIHQWPATLVQPVGSPLSLECTVEGTSNPNLYWYRQAAGRGLQLLFYSVGIGQISSEVPQNLSASRPQDRQFILSSKKLLLSDSGFYLCAWTVGGGEQYFGPGTRLTVT.

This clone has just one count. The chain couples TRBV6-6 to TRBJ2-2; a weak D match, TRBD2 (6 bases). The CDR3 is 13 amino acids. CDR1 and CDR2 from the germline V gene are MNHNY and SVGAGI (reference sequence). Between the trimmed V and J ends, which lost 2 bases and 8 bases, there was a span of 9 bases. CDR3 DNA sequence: TGTGCCAGCAGTTACGTCCGGGGGGGGGAGCTGTTTTTT. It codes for CASSYVRGGELFF.

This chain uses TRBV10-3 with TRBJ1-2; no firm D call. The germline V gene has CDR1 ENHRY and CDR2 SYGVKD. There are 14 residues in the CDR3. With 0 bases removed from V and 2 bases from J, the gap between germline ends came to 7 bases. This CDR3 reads CAISESIGNYGYTF. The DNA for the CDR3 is TGTGCCATCAGTGAGTCGATAGGGAACTATGGCTACACCTTC.

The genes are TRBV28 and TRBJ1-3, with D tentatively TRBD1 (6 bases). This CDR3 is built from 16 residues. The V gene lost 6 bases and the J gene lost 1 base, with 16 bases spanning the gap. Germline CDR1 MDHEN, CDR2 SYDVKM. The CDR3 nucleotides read TGTGCCAGCAGCCCTGTTGGGGGCGGATCTGGAAACACCATATATTTT. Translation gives CASSPVGGGSGNTIYF.

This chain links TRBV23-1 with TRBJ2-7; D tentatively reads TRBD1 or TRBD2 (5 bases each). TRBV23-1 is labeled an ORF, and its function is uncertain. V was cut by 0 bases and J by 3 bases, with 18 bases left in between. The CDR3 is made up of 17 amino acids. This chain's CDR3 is CASSQSARDPRRYEQYF. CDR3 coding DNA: TGCGCCAGCAGTCAATCGGCCCGGGACCCAAGGCGCTACGAGCAGTACTTC.